Following are 24 T cell receptor beta chains from one sample sequenced in a study of CD8+ T cells in alopecia areata. Regarding treatment: oral pan-JAK inhibitor, 5-10 mg twice daily. Investigators isolated RNA and reverse transcribed it into cDNA to act as the sequencing template. The protocol was immunoSEQ multiplex PCR, while the TCRdb copy is restricted to in-frame clones and leaves out a portion. The sample includes 120,000 or so clones, around 58% of them seen just once. The source was CD8+ T cells sorted from blood, collected at week 4, from a patient treated with tofacitinib. The receptor set was obtained from a human donor with alopecia areata.

This CDR3 is CASSEAGTSGGWQETQYF. The CDR3 DNA reads as TGTGCCAGCAGTGAAGCCGGGACTAGCGGGGGTTGGCAAGAGACCCAGTACTTC. The V and J genes are TRBV28 and TRBJ2-5, with 14 bases matching TRBD2. This CDR3 region has 18 residues. Unmatched junction bases numbered 10, after V lost 5 bases and J lost 2 bases. The germline V gene encodes CDR1 MDHEN and CDR2 SYDVKM.

The rearrangement links TRBV29-1 to TRBJ2-7; no clear D. Trimming pared 2 bases from V and 0 bases from J, leaving 14 bases between. This CDR3 spans 15 amino acids. The germline gives CDR1 SQVTM, CDR2 ANQGSEA. This chain's CDR3 is CSVEFRTESSYEQYF. Written as DNA, the CDR3 is TGCAGCGTTGAATTTCGGACGGAGAGCTCCTACGAGCAGTACTTC.

The rearrangement uses TRBV4-3 and TRBJ2-5; no clear D gene. Per germline, CDR1 LGHNA and CDR2 YSLEER. The CDR3 totals 16 residues. The V and J ends lost 7 bases and 1 base respectively, with 19 bases between them. The CDR3 reads CASNSRRRRIQETQYF. As DNA, the CDR3 is TGCGCCAGCAATAGTCGAAGGCGCAGGATCCAAGAGACCCAGTACTTC.

A few counts support this clone. This chain connects TRBV27 to TRBJ2-1, with D maybe TRBD1 (5 bases). This CDR3 comprises 16 residues. Trimming stripped 3 bases from V and 0 bases from J, with 12 bases between. CDR1 and CDR2 (germline): MNHEY, SMNVEV (reference sequence). In DNA form, the CDR3 reads TGTGCCAGCAGTTTTTCTGAAGGGGACTCCTACAATGAGCAGTTCTTC. This sequence encodes CASSFSEGDSYNEQFF.

This chain links TRBV27 with TRBJ1-5, with TRBD1 matching 8 bases. V lost 6 bases and J lost 1; bases outside the gene matches: 8. Germline loops: CDR1 MNHEY, CDR2 SMNVEV (reference sequence). The CDR3 is 16 residues long. The CDR3 nucleotides read TGTGCCAGCAGCGAGGCCGGGACAGGCAGCAATCAGCCCCAGCATTTT. Its translation: CASSEAGTGSNQPQHF.

This clone was observed a handful of times. The chain employs TRBV6-1 and TRBJ2-7, with D unclear. Between the trimmed V and J ends, which lost 4 bases and 7 bases, there was a span of 11 bases. The V gene's germline CDR1 is MNHNS and CDR2 SASEGT. The CDR3 consists of 12 residues. CDR3 DNA sequence: TGTGCCAGCAGTGGACTTAGCCGGGAGCAGTACTTC. It specifies CASSGLSREQYF.

The chain has TRBV29-1 and TRBJ1-1; D remains unclear. Trimming stripped 7 bases from V and 1 base from J, with 13 bases between. The CDR3 has 13 amino acids. Per germline, CDR1 SQVTM and CDR2 ANQGSEA. CDR3 in amino acids: CSALTQTNTEAFF. CDR3 DNA sequence: TGCAGCGCCCTAACACAGACGAACACTGAAGCTTTCTTT.

As concerns this clone: The junction departs from the called germline gene at one end, perhaps through a read error. This chain connects TRBV7-9 to TRBJ2-5, with D perhaps matching TRBD2 (6 bases). The length of the CDR3 is 13 residues. Germline V gene data show CDR1 as SEHNR and CDR2 as FQNEAQ (reference sequence). CDR3 sequence reads: CASRLAVGETQYF. CDR3 sequence (DNA): TGTGCCAGCAGATTAGCGGTAGGAGAGACCCAGTACTTC.

This clone was detected only a few times. The chain has TRBV30 and TRBJ1-5; TRBD1 is a possible D gene (5 bases). V gave up 3 bases and J gave up 5 bases, with 11 bases separating them. The CDR3 totals 13 residues. Germline assignment: CDR1 GTSNPN and CDR2 SVGIG (reference sequence). The CDR3 DNA is TGTGCCTGGAGCCCGGGGGATGATCAGCCCCAGCATTTT. This sequence encodes CAWSPGDDQPQHF. Full variable domain (rest looked up from reference TRBV30 and TRBJ1-5): SQTIHQWPATLVQPVGSPLSLECTVEGTSNPNLYWYRQAAGRGLQLLFYSVGIGQISSEVPQNLSASRPQDRQFILSSKKLLLSDSGFYLCAWSPGDDQPQHFGDGTRLSIL.

For this clone: Compared with germline, one end of the junction differs, possibly owing to a read error. This CDR3 is CASSSEVGYEQYF. Written as DNA, the CDR3 is TGTGCTAGCAGCTCCGAAGTGGGATACGAGCAGTACTTC. The rearrangement links TRBV7-7 to TRBJ2-7; D remains unclear. The CDR3 contains 13 residues. Germline V lookup: CDR1 SSHAT, CDR2 FNYEAQ (reference sequence).

The V call is TRBV30, the J call TRBJ2-7; D is undetermined. With 6 bases removed from V and 2 bases from J, the gap between germline ends came to 11 bases. The CDR3 sequence is 12 residues long. Germline V gene data show CDR1 as GTSNPN and CDR2 as SVGIG (reference sequence). The CDR3 loop reads CACQVVPYEQYF. CDR3 coding DNA: TGTGCCTGCCAGGTAGTGCCCTACGAGCAGTACTTC.

The chain recombines TRBV13 with TRBJ2-1; D might be TRBD1 or TRBD2, each matching 5 bases. Germline V gene data show CDR1 as PRHDT and CDR2 as FYEKMQ (reference sequence). The CDR3 spans 12 residues. Trimming pared 6 bases from V and 9 bases from J, leaving 12 bases between. This CDR3 is CASRTGRGEQFF. DNA of the CDR3: TGTGCCAGCAGGACGGGACGCGGTGAGCAGTTCTTC.

The chain combines TRBV7-8 with TRBJ2-3; 8 positions agree with TRBD2. The CDR3 runs 15 residues. Trimming took 4 bases from V and 4 from J; bases not matched to a gene: 7. From germline, CDR1 is SGHVS and CDR2 FQNEAQ. CDR3 in DNA: TGTGCCAGCAGCTGGGGACTAGAAAGACCAGATACGCAGTATTTT. Its protein product is CASSWGLERPDTQYF.

The chain uses TRBV7-2 and TRBJ1-2; D is possibly TRBD1 (5 bases). The CDR3 has 14 residues. Germline-derived CDR1 and CDR2 are SGHTA and FQGNSA. V lost 1 base and J lost 6, with 12 bases in between. The chain's CDR3 is CASSLGGGIDGYTF. The DNA for the CDR3 is TGTGCCAGCAGCTTAGGGGGCGGAATCGATGGCTACACCTTC.

Here the CDR3 DNA reads TGTGCCTGGAGTGACGACGGACGAGTTTCATTTCACAATGAGCAGTTCTTC. As protein: CAWSDDGRVSFHNEQFF. The chain has TRBV30 and TRBJ2-1; D remains ambiguous. This CDR3 has 17 amino acids. Per the germline V gene, CDR1 is GTSNPN and CDR2 is SVGIG (reference sequence). Trimming removed 1 base at V and 5 bases at J, with 21 bases between.

The chain joins TRBV28 to TRBJ2-1; D is possibly TRBD1 or TRBD2 (5 bases each). Trimming stripped 3 bases from V and 0 bases from J, with 12 bases between. Germline CDR1 MDHEN, CDR2 SYDVKM. The CDR3 runs to 16 residues. CDR3 bases: TGTGCCAGCAGTTTTGGGGACCCTAGCTCCTACAATGAGCAGTTCTTC. Translating gives CASSFGDPSSYNEQFF.

This clone has a handful of counts. This chain uses TRBV2 with TRBJ1-5; 8 bases match TRBD1. The CDR3 is 14 residues long. Trimming removed 4 bases from V and 5 bases from J; junction bases left unmatched: 4. From germline, CDR1 is SNHLY and CDR2 FYNNEI. DNA of the CDR3: TGTGCCAGCAGTGTCCAGGGGGCATATCAGCCCCAGCATTTT. Translated, it gives CASSVQGAYQPQHF.

Only a few counts were recorded for this clone. V is TRBV29-1 and J is TRBJ1-1; D is unresolved. The CDR3 covers 10 residues. In germline, CDR1 is SQVTM, CDR2 ANQGSEA. Trimming pared 3 bases from V and 8 bases from J, leaving 7 bases between. The CDR3 DNA follows: TGCAGCGTTGATCCCAGGGAAGCTTTCTTT. This translates into CSVDPREAFF.

Remarks on this clone: Other DNA sequences in the same sample also yield this CDR3. V usage is TRBV30 and J usage is TRBJ2-7; TRBD1 aligns across 7 bases. In germline, CDR1 is GTSNPN, CDR2 SVGIG (reference sequence). This CDR3 spans 13 amino acids. The V segment lost 0 bases and the J segment 3 bases; nucleotides outside the gene matches: 2. In nucleotides, the CDR3 is TGTGCCTGGAGTGTCGGGGACAGCTACGAGCAGTACTTC. Residues: CAWSVGDSYEQYF.

The gene calls are TRBV27 and TRBJ2-6; the match to TRBD1 covers 9 bases. J gave up 2 bases and V 5 bases, and 10 bases lay outside the gene matches. Looked up from germline, CDR1 is MNHEY and CDR2 is SMNVEV (reference sequence). This CDR3 is 18 amino acids long. The CDR3 loop is CASSPGGQGWAGANVLTF. CDR3 DNA sequence: TGTGCCAGCAGTCCCGGGGGACAGGGATGGGCTGGGGCCAACGTCCTGACTTTC.

CDR3 region: CASSLGSSYNEQFF. The CDR3 coding sequence is TGTGCCAGCAGTTTAGGGAGCTCCTACAATGAGCAGTTCTTC. This chain joins TRBV27 and TRBJ2-1, with TRBD2 as a possible D gene (5 bases). CDR3 length equals 14 residues. CDR1 is MNHEY, CDR2 SMNVEV, per germline (reference sequence). V was shortened by 2 bases and J by 0 bases, with 5 bases between the two germline ends.

The chain is built from TRBV9 and TRBJ2-1, with 9 bases aligning to TRBD2. The CDR3 totals 16 residues. With 5 bases clipped from V and 5 bases from J, the junction kept 11 bases outside the gene matches. Germline CDR1 is SGDLS and CDR2 is YYNGEE. CDR3 region: CASSPSGGGGDNEQFF. DNA for the CDR3: TGTGCCAGCAGTCCCTCCGGCGGGGGGGGTGACAATGAGCAGTTCTTC.

As regards this clone: At one boundary the junction diverges from the germline segment, which might be a read error. The chain recombines TRBV5-1 with TRBJ2-7, with TRBD1 as a possible D gene (5 bases). CDR1 and CDR2 from the germline V gene are SGHRS and YFSETQ. The CDR3 loop spans 16 amino acids. The CDR3 DNA reads TGCGCCAGCAGCCCCCTCGGAACCAGGGTCTTAGTCAGCAGGCACTTC. This encodes CASSPLGTRVLVSRHF.

The chain couples TRBV7-9 to TRBJ2-5, with 10 bases identical to TRBD2. The length of the CDR3 is 15 residues. The V and J ends lost 5 bases and 3 bases, in that order; junction bases with no gene match: 6. In germline, CDR1 is SEHNR, CDR2 FQNEAQ (reference sequence). The CDR3 region has the DNA TGTGCCAGCAGCGGAGAACTAGCGGGGAAAGAGACCCAGTACTTC. As protein: CASSGELAGKETQYF.